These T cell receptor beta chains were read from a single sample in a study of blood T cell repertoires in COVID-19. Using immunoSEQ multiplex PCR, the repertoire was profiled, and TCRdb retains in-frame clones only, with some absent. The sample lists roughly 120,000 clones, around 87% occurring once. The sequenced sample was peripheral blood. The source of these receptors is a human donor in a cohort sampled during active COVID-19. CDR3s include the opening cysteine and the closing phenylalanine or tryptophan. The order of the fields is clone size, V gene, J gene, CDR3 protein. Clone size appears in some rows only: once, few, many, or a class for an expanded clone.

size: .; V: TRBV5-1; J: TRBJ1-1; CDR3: CASSPGTGTEAFF
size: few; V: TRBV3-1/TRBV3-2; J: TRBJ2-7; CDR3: CASSQERRSSRTYEQYF
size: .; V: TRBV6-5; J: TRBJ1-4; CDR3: CASFWGGGDAEKLFF
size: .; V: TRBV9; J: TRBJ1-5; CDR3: CASSVGHLNNQPQHF
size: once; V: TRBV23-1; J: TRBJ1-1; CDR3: CASSQRDRLNTEAFF
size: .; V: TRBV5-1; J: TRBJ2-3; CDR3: CASSLLDRGSGTQYF
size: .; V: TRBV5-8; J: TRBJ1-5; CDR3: CASSWPGGGGRPQHF
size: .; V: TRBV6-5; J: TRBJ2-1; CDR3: CASSYSPREDEQFF
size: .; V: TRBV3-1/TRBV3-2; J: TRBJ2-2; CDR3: CASSQGINTGELFF
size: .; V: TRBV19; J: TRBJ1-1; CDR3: CASSYLQRGTGAVEAFF
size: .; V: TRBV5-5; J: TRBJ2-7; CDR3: CASSLRDSPSYEQYF
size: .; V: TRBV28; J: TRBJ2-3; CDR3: CATRTGGREGLDTQYF
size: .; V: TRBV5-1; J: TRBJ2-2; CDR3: CASSPSPGLAGPELFF
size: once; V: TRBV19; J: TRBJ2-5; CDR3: CASSIAAGGRETQYF
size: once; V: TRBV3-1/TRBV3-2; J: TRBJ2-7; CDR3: CASSQQDRGHYF
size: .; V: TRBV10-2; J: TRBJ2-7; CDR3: CASSGRDRVSYEQYF
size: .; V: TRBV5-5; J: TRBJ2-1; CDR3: CASSLVLSSYNEQFF
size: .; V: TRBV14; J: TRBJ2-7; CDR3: CASSLQGVYEQYF
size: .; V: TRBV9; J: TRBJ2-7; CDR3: CASSVEQGASYEQYF
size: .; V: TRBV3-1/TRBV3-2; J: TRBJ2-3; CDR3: CASSPPPGIAGLRTDTQYF
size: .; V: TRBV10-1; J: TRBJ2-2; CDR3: CASSVIPNTGELFF
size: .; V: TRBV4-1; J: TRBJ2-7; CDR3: CASSQGLGTGVTYEQYF
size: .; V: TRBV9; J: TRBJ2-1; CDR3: CASSPGTSGGLQFF
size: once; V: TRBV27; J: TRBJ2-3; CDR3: CASSSLYSRTSTDTQYF
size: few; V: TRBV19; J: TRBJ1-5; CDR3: CASSREPRSNQPQHF
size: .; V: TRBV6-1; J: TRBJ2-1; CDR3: CASSDIAGGGHNEQFF
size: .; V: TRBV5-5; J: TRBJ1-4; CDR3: CASSSGQGGEKLFF
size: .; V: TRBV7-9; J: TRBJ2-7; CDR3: CASSLDSSYEQYF
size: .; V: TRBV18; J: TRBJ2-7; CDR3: CASSPAPQGGEQYF